This TCR beta chain was identified in a study of blood T cells in healthy people across ages. A second roughly 6 to 12 cycle PCR used barcoded and J-beta primers. Each CDR3 protein gets one entry after TCRdb re-called the 5' RACE reads with MiXCR. The sample includes about 730,000 distinct CDR3 sequences, roughly 45% seen only once; the top ten take around 20%. V lost 2 bases to trimming and J lost 4 bases, with 8 bases between them. This CDR3 is built from 14 residues. Germline-derived CDR1 and CDR2 are MNHEY and SVGAGI. The specimen sequenced was blood. The rearrangement uses TRBV6-5 and TRBJ1-4, with D possibly TRBD1 on 5 matching bases. The clonotype comes from an older woman in good health. The CDR3 DNA reads as TGTGCCAGCAGTTACGACGGGGGTAATGAAAAACTGTTTTTT. Residues: CASSYDGGNEKLFF.